This T cell receptor (beta chain) comes out of a study of T cell responses to AZD1222 COVID-19 vaccine. From germline, CDR1 is MDHEN and CDR2 SYDVKM. The CDR3 totals 15 residues. Trimming took off 5 bases at V and 2 bases at J, with 13 bases between the two ends. TCRdb keeps only in-frame clones here, not all; method: immunoSEQ multiplex PCR. The sample yields around 160,000 clones, more than 70% seen once. Sequencing used peripheral blood, obtained on day 0 of AZD1222 vaccination. The TCR originated in an adult in good health. This chain links TRBV28 with TRBJ1-5; maybe TRBD1 (6 bases). CDR3 nucleotide sequence: TGTGCCAGCAGTCTCCAGACAGGCCGCAATCAGCCCCAGCATTTT. As protein: CASSLQTGRNQPQHF.